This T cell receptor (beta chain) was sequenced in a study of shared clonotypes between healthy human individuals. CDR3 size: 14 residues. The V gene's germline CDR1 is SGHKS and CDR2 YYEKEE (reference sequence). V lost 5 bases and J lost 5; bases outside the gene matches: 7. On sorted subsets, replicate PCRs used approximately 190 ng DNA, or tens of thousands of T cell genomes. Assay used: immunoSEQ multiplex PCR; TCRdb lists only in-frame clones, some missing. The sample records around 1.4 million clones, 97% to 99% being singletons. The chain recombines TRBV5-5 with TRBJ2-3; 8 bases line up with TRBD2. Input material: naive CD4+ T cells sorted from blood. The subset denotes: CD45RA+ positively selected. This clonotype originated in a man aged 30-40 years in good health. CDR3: CASRVAGGRDTQYF. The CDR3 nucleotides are TGTGCCAGCAGGGTGGCGGGAGGTCGAGATACGCAGTATTTT.